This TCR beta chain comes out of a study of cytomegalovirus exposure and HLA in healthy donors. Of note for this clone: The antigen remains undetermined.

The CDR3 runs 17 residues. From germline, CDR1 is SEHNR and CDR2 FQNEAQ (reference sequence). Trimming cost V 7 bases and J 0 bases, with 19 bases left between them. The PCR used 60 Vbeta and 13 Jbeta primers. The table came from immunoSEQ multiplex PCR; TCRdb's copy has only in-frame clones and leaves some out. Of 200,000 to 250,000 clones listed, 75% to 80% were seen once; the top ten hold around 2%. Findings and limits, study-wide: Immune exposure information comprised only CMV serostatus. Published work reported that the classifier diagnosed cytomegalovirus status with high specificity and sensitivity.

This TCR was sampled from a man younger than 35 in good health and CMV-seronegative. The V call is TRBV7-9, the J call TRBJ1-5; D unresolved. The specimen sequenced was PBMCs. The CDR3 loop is CASTSTSADYSNQPQHF. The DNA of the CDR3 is TGTGCCAGCACCTCCACCTCGGCAGACTATAGCAATCAGCCCCAGCATTTT.